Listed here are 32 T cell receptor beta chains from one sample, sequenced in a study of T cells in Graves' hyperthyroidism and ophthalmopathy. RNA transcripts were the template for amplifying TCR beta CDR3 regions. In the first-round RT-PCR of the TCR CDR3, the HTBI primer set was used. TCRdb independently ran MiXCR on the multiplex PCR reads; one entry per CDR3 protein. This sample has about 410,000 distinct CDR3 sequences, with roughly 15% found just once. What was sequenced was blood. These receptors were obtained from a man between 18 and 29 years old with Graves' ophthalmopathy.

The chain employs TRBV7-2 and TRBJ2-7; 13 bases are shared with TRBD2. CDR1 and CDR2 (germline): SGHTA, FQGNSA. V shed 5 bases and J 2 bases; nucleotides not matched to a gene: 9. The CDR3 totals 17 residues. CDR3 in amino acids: CASSPWTSGGNTYEQYF. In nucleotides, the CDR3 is TGTGCCAGCAGCCCCTGGACTAGCGGGGGCAACACCTACGAGCAGTACTTC.

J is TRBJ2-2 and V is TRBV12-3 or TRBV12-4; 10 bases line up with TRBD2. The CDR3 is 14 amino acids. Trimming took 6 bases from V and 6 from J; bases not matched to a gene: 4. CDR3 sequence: CASSQRGGAGELFF. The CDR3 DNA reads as TGTGCCAGCAGCCAGCGGGGGGGCGCCGGGGAGCTGTTTTTT.

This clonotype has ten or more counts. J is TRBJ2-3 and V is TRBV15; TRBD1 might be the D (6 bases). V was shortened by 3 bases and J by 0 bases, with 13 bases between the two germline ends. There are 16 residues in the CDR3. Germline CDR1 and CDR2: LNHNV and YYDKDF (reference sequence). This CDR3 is CATSRETGSSTDTQYF. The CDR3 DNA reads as TGTGCCACCAGCAGGGAGACAGGATCTAGCACAGATACGCAGTATTTT.

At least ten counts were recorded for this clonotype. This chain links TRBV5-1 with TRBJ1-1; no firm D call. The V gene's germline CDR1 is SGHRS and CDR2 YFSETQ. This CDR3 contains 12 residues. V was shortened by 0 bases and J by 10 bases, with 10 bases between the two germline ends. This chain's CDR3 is CASSLDRTGAFF. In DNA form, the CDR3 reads TGCGCCAGCAGCTTGGACCGGACCGGAGCTTTCTTT.

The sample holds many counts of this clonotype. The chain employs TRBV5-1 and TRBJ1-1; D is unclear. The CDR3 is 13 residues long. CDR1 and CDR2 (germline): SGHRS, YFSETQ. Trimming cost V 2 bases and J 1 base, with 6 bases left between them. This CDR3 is CASSFSGNTEAFF. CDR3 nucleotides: TGCGCCAGCAGCTTTTCGGGGAACACTGAAGCTTTCTTT. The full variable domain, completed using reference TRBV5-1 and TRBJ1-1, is KAGVTQTPRYLIKTRGQQVTLSCSPISGHRSVSWYQQTPGQGLQFLFEYFSETQRNKGNFPGRFSGRQFSNSRSEMNVSTLELGDSALYLCASSFSGNTEAFFGQGTRLTVV.

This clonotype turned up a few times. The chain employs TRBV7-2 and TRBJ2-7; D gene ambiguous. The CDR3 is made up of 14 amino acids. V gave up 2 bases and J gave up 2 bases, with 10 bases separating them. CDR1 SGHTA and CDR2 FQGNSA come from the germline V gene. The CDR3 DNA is TGTGCCAGCAGCTTAAGGCAGTCTCCCTACGAGCAGTACTTC. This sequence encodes CASSLRQSPYEQYF.

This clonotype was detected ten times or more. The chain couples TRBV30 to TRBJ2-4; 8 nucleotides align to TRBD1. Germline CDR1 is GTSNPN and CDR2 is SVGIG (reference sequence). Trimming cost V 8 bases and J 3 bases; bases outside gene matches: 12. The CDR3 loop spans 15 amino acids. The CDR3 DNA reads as TGTGCCGGATTAGGACAGGGTTTGGGCAAAAACATTCAGTACTTC. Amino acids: CAGLGQGLGKNIQYF.

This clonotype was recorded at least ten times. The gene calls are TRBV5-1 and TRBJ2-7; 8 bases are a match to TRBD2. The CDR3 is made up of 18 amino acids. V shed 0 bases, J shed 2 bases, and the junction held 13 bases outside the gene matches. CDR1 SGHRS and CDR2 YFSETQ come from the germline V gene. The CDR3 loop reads CASSLVPGRTSGPYEQYF. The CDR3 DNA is TGCGCCAGCAGCTTGGTCCCGGGGAGAACTAGCGGCCCCTACGAGCAGTACTTC.

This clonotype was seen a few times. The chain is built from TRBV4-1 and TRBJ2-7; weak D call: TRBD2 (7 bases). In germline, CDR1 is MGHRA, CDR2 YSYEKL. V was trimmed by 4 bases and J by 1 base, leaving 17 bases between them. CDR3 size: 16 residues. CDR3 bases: TGCGCCAGCAGCCCCCGGAGGGGGGGGGTATCCTACGAGCAGTACTTC. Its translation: CASSPRRGGVSYEQYF.

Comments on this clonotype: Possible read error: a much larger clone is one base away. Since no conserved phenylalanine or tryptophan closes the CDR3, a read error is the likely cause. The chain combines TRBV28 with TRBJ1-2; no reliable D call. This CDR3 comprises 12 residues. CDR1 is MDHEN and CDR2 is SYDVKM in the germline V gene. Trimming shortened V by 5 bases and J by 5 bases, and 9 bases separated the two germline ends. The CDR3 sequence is CASSPPSYGYTL. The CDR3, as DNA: TGTGCCAGCAGTCCACCCAGTTATGGCTACACCCTC.

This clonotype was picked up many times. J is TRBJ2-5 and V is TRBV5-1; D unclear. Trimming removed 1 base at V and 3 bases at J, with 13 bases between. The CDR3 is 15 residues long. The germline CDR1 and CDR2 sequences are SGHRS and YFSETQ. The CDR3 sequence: CASSLSRPVEETQYF. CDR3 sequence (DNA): TGCGCCAGCAGCTTGTCGCGCCCCGTCGAAGAGACCCAGTACTTC.

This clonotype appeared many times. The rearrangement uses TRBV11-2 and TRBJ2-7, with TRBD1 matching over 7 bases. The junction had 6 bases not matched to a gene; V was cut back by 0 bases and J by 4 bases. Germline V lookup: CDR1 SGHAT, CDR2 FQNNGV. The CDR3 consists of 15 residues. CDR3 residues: CASSLDRDRDYEQYF. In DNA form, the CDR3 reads TGTGCCAGCAGCTTAGACCGGGACAGAGATTACGAGCAGTACTTC.

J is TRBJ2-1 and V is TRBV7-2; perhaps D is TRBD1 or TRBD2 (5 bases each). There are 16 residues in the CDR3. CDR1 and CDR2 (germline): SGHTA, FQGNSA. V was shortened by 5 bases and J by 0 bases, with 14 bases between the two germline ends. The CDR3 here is CASSPVGRRSYNEQFF. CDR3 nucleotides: TGTGCCAGCAGCCCAGTGGGACGGCGCTCCTACAATGAGCAGTTCTTC.

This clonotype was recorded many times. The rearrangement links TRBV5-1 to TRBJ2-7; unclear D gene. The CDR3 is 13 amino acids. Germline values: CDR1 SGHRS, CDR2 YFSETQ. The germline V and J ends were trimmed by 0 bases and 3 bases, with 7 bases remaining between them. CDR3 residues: CASSLAFDYEQYF. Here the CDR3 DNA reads TGCGCCAGCAGCTTGGCCTTTGACTACGAGCAGTACTTC. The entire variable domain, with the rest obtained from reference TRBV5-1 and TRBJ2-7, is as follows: KAGVTQTPRYLIKTRGQQVTLSCSPISGHRSVSWYQQTPGQGLQFLFEYFSETQRNKGNFPGRFSGRQFSNSRSEMNVSTLELGDSALYLCASSLAFDYEQYFGPGTRLTVT.

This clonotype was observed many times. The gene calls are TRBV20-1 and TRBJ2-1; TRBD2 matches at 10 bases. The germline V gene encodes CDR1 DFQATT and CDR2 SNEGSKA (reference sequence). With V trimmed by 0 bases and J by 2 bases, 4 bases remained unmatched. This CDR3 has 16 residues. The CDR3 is CSARDLSGRAYNEQFF. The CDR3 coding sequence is TGCAGTGCTAGAGATTTAAGCGGGAGGGCCTACAATGAGCAGTTCTTC.

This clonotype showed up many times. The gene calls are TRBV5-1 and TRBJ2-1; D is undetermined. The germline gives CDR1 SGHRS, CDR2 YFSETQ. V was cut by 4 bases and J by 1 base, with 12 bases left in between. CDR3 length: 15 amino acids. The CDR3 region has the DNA TGCGCCAGCAGCCCAGGAGTTTTATCCTACAATGAGCAGTTCTTC. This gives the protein CASSPGVLSYNEQFF. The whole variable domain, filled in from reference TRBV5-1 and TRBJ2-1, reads KAGVTQTPRYLIKTRGQQVTLSCSPISGHRSVSWYQQTPGQGLQFLFEYFSETQRNKGNFPGRFSGRQFSNSRSEMNVSTLELGDSALYLCASSPGVLSYNEQFFGPGTRLTVL.

As DNA, the CDR3 is TGCGCCAGCAGCCAAGCTCGCCATGGGAATCAGCCCCAGCATTTT. Translated, it gives CASSQARHGNQPQHF. V usage is TRBV4-1 and J usage is TRBJ1-5, with D uncertain. The CDR3 extends over 15 amino acids. Germline V gene sequence: CDR1 MGHRA, CDR2 YSYEKL. Trimming pared 1 base from V and 4 bases from J, leaving 11 bases between.

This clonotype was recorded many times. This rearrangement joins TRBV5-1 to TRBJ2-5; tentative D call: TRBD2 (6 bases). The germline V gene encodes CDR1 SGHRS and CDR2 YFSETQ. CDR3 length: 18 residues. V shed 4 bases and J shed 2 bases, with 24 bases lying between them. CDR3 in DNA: TGCGCCAGCAGCCTAGCACCGGGACTGGGGGGAGTACAAGAGACCCAGTACTTC. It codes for CASSLAPGLGGVQETQYF.

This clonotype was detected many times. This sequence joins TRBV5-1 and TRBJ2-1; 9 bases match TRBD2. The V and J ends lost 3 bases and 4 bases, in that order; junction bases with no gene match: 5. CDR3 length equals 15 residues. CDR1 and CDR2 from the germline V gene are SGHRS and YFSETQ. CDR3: CASSSAGGDYNEQFF. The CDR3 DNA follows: TGCGCCAGCAGCTCAGCGGGAGGAGATTACAATGAGCAGTTCTTC.

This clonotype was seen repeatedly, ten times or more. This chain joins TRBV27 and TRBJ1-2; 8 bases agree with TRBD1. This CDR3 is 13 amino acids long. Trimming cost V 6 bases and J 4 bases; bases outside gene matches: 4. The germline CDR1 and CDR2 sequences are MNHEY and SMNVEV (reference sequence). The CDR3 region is CASRGQGFYGYTF. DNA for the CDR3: TGTGCCAGCAGAGGACAGGGATTCTATGGCTACACCTTC.

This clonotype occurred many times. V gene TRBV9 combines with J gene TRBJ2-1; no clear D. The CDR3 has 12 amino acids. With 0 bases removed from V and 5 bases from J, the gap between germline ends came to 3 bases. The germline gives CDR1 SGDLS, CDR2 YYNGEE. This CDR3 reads CASSVEDNEQFF. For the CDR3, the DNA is TGTGCCAGCAGCGTAGAGGACAATGAGCAGTTCTTC.

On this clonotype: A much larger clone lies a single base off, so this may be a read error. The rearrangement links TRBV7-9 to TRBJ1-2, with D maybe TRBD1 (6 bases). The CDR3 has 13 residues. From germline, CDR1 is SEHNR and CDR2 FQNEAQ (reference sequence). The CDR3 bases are TGTGCCGGCAGCCGCACAGGGTACTATGGCTACACCTTC. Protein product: CAGSRTGYYGYTF. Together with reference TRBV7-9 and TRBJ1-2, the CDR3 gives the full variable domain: DTGVSQNPRHKITKRGQNVTFRCDPISEHNRLYWYRQTLGQGPEFLTYFQNEAQLEKSRLLSDRFSAERPKGSFSTLEIQRTEQGDSAMYLCAGSRTGYYGYTFGSGTRLTVV.

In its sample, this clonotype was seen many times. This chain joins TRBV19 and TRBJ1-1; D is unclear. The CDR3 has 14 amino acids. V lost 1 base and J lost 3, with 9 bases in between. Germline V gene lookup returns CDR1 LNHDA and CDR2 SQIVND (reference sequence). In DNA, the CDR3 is TGTGCCAGTAGTATAGGGTGGAGGTACACTGAAGCTTTCTTT. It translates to CASSIGWRYTEAFF.

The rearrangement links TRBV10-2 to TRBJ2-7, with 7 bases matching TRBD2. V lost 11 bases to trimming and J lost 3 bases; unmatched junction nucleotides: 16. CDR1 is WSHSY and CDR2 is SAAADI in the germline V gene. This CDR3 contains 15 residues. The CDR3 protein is CAGAGEQIPSYEQYF. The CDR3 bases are TGCGCCGGCGCGGGGGAACAGATTCCTAGCTACGAGCAGTACTTC.

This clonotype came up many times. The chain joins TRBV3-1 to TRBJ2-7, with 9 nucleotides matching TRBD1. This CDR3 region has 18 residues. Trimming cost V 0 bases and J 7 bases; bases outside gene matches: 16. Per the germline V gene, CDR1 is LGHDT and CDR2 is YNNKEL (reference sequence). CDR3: CASSQDFLVGQGGWEQYF. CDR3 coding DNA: TGTGCCAGCAGCCAAGATTTCCTTGTGGGACAGGGCGGCTGGGAGCAGTACTTC.

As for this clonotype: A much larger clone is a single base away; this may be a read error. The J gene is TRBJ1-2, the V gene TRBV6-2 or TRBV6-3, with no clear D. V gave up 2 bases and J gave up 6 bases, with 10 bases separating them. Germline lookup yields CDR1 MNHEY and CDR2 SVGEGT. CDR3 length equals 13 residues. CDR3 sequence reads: CASSYLQDHGYTF. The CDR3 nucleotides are TGTGCCAGCAGTTACCTGCAGGACCATGGCTACACCTTC.

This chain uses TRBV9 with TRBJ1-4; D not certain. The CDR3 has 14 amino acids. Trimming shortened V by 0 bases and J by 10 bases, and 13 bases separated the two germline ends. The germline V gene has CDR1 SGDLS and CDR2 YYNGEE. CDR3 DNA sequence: TGTGCCAGCAGCGTAGATCTGGGAGTAGGAAAACTGTTTTTT. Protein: CASSVDLGVGKLFF. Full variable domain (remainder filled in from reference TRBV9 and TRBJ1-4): DSGVTQTPKHLITATGQRVTLRCSPRSGDLSVYWYQQSLDQGLQFLIQYYNGEERAKGNILERFSAQQFPDLHSELNLSSLELGDSALYFCASSVDLGVGKLFFGSGTQLSVL.

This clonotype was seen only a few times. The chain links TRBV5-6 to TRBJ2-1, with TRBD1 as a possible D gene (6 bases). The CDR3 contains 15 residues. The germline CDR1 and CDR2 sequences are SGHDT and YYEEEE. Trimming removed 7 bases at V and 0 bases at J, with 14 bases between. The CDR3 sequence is CASGGIYLSYNEQFF. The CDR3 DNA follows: TGTGCCAGCGGGGGCATATACCTCTCCTACAATGAGCAGTTCTTC.

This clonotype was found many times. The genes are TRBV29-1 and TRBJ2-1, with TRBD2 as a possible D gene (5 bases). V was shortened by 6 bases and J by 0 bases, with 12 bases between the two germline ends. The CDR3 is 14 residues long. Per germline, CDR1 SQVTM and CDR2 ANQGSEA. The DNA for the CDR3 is TGCAGCGTCGGACTTACTGTCTCCTACAATGAGCAGTTCTTC. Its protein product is CSVGLTVSYNEQFF.

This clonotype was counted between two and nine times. The CDR3 loop is CASSLAGSSGGPQETQYF. The CDR3 region has the DNA TGCGCCAGCAGCTTGGCTGGGAGTAGCGGGGGCCCCCAAGAGACCCAGTACTTC. The genes are TRBV5-1 and TRBJ2-5; 9 bases are a match to TRBD2. Germline loops: CDR1 SGHRS, CDR2 YFSETQ. V gave up 0 bases and J gave up 1 base; unmatched junction bases: 10. The CDR3 is 18 amino acids. The variable domain in full, with the rest retrieved from reference TRBV5-1 and TRBJ2-5, is KAGVTQTPRYLIKTRGQQVTLSCSPISGHRSVSWYQQTPGQGLQFLFEYFSETQRNKGNFPGRFSGRQFSNSRSEMNVSTLELGDSALYLCASSLAGSSGGPQETQYFGPGTRLLVL.

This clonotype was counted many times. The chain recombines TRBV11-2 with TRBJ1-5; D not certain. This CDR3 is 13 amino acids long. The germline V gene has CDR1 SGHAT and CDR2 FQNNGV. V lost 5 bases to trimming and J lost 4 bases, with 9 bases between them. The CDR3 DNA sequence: TGTGCCAGCAGCCGGACGGTGAATCAGCCCCAGCATTTT. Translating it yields CASSRTVNQPQHF. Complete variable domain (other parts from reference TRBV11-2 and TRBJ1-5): EAGVAQSPRYKIIEKRQSVAFWCNPISGHATLYWYQQILGQGPKLLIQFQNNGVVDDSQLPKDRFSAERLKGVDSTLKIQPAKLEDSAVYLCASSRTVNQPQHFGDGTRLSIL.

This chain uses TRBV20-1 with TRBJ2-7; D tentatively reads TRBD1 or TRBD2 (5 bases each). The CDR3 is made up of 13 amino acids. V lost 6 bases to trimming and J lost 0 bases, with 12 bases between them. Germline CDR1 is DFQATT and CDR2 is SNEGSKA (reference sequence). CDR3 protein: CSATGTDSYEQYF. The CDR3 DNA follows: TGCAGTGCAACCGGGACGGACTCCTACGAGCAGTACTTC.